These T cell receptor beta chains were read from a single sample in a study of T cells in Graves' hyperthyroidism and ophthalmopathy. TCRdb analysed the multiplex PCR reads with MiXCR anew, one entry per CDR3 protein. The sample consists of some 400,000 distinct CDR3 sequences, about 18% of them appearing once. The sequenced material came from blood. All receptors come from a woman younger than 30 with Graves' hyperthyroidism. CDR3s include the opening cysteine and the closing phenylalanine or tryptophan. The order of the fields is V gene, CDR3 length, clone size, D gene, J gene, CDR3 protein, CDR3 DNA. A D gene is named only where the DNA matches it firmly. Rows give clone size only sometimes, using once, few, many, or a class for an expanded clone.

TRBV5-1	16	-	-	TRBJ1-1	CASSLVQGGLNTEAFF	TGCGCCAGCAGCTTGGTCCAGGGTGGGTTGAACACTGAAGCTTTCTTT
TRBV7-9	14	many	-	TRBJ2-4	CASSSGPKGDIQYF	TGTGCCAGCAGCTCCGGACCAAAAGGTGACATTCAGTACTTC
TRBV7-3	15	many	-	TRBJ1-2	CASSLEKIANYGYTF	TGTGCCAGCAGCTTAGAGAAGATAGCTAACTATGGCTACACCTTC
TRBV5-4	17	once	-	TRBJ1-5	CASSLAPQGRSNQPQHF	TGTGCCAGCAGCTTGGCCCCACAGGGCAGGAGCAATCAGCCCCAGCATTTT
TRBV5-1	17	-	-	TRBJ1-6	CASSRTTSSSYNSPLHF	TGCGCCAGCAGCCGTACTACTTCAAGCTCCTATAATTCACCCCTCCACTTT
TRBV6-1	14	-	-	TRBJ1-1	CASSRHTMNTEAFF	TGTGCCAGCAGTCGACATACCATGAACACTGAAGCTTTCTTT
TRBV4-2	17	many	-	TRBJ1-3	CASNRGEVLSSGNTIYF	TGTGCCAGCAACCGGGGAGAGGTCTTGAGCTCTGGAAACACCATATATTTT
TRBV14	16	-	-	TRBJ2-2	CASSPFAGAYTGELFF	TGTGCCAGCAGCCCTTTCGCGGGGGCCTACACCGGGGAGCTGTTTTTT
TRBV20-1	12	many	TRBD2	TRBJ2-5	CSASGGQETQYF	TGCAGCGCTAGCGGGGGGCAAGAGACCCAGTACTTC
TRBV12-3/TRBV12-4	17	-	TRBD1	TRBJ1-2	CASSLESGQVFLEGYTF	TGTGCCAGCAGTTTAGAATCCGGACAGGTGTTCCTTGAGGGCTACACCTTC
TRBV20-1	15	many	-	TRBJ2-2	CSARDPGRQSGELFF	TGCAGTGCTAGAGACCCGGGCAGGCAATCCGGGGAGCTGTTTTTT
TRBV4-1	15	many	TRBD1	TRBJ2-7	CASSQGQGASYEQYF	TGCGCCAGCAGCCAAGGACAGGGGGCTTCCTACGAGCAGTACTTC
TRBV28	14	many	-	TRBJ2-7	CASLDRTNSYEQYF	TGTGCCAGCCTGGACAGGACTAATTCCTACGAGCAGTACTTC
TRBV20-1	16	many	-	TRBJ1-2	CSARDPGAIFDYGYTF	TGCAGTGCTAGAGATCCAGGGGCCATTTTTGACTATGGCTACACCTTC
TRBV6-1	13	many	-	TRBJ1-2	CASSDRPNYGYTF	TGTGCCAGCAGTGACAGGCCTAACTATGGCTACACCTTC
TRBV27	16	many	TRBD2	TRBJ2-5	CASSLRPSGYQETQYF	TGTGCCAGCAGTTTACGCCCTAGCGGATACCAAGAGACCCAGTACTTC
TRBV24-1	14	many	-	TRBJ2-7	CATSDPGGSYEQYF	TGTGCCACCAGTGACCCCGGGGGCTCCTACGAGCAGTACTTC
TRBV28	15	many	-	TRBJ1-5	CASSERPGRNQPQHF	TGTGCCAGCAGCGAGAGACCCGGTCGCAATCAGCCCCAGCATTTT
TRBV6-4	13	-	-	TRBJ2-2	CASRRPGGGELFF	TGTGCCAGCAGAAGACCCGGGGGCGGGGAGCTGTTTTTT
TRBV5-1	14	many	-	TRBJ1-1	CASSIGLKGTEAFF	TGCGCCAGCAGTATTGGGCTCAAGGGGACTGAAGCTTTCTTT
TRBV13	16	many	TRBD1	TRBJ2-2	CASSPNRGSDTGELFF	TGTGCCAGCAGCCCGAACAGGGGATCGGACACCGGGGAGCTGTTTTTT
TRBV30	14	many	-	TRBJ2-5	CAWSVLRGGETQYF	TGTGCCTGGAGTGTACTTCGGGGAGGAGAGACCCAGTACTTC
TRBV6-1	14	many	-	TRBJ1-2	CASRLTALGYGYTF	TGTGCCAGCAGGCTGACAGCCCTCGGCTATGGCTACACCTTC
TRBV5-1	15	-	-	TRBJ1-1	CASSFSRIMNTEAFF	TGCGCCAGCAGCTTTTCCCGGATAATGAACACTGAAGCTTTCTTT
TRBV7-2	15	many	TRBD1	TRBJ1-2	CASSGGLGQGYGYTF	TGTGCCAGCAGCGGGGGGCTGGGACAGGGGTATGGCTACACCTTC
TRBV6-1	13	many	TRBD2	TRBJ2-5	CASRAGVGETQYF	TGTGCCAGCAGGGCGGGGGTTGGAGAGACCCAGTACTTC
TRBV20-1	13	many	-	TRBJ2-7	CSASVGREYEQYF	TGCAGTGCTAGCGTAGGCAGAGAATACGAGCAGTACTTC
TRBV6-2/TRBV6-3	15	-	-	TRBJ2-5	CASSYGASSQETQYF	TGTGCCAGCAGTTACGGGGCAAGCTCACAAGAGACCCAGTACTTC
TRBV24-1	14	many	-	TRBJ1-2	CATSDSGSTYGYTF	TGTGCCACCAGTGATTCCGGAAGCACTTATGGCTACACCTTC
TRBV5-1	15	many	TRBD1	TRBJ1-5	CASSLEQGADQPQHF	TGCGCCAGCAGCTTGGAACAGGGGGCTGATCAGCCCCAGCATTTT
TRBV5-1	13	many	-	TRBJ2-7	CASSLVTMDEQYF	TGCGCCAGCAGCTTGGTAACCATGGACGAGCAGTACTTC
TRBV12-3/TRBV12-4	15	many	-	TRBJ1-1	CASSTGFVGDTEAFF	TGTGCCAGCAGTACAGGGTTCGTAGGGGACACTGAAGCTTTCTTT
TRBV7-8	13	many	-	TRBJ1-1	CASALGVYTEAFF	TGTGCCAGCGCCCTCGGGGTATACACTGAAGCTTTCTTC
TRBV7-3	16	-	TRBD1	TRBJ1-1	CASSLTGQGARTEVFF	TGTGCCAGCAGCTTAACGGGACAGGGGGCGCGAACTGAAGTTTTCTTT
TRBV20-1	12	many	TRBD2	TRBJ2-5	CSASGGAETQYF	TGCAGTGCTAGCGGGGGGGCAGAGACCCAGTACTTC
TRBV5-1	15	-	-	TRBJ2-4	CASSLGAQAGNIQYF	TGCGCCAGCAGCTTGGGGGCACAGGCTGGAAACATTCAGTACTTC
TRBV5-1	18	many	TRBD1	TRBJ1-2	CASSLTVPRQGRTRGYTF	TGCGCCAGCAGCCTGACGGTCCCAAGACAGGGGAGAACGAGAGGCTACACCTTC
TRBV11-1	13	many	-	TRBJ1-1	CASSLEDWTEAFF	TGTGCCAGCAGCTTAGAGGACTGGACTGAAGCTTTCTTT
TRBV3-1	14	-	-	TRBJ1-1	CASSPDARGLGAFF	TGTGCCAGCAGCCCAGACGCGAGGGGCTTGGGGGCTTTCTTT
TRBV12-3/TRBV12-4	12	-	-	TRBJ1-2	CASSQDENGYTF	TGTGCCAGCAGCCAAGATGAAAATGGCTACACCTTC
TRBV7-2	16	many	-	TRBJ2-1	CASSFHLGRSYNEQFF	TGTGCCAGCAGCTTTCATTTGGGTCGCTCCTACAATGAGCAGTTCTTC
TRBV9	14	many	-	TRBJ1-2	CASSVGGSNYGYTF	TGTGCCAGCAGCGTAGGCGGCAGCAACTATGGCTACACCTTC
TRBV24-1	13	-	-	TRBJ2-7	CATSDLTGYEQYF	TGTGCCACCAGTGACCTGACAGGCTACGAGCAGTACTTC
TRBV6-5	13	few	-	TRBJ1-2	CASSYLDSRGYTF	TGTGCCAGCAGTTACCTGGACAGTCGGGGCTACACCTTC
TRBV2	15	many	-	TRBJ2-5	CASGDADSRGETQYF	TGTGCCAGCGGCGATGCGGACAGCCGAGGGGAGACCCAGTACTTC
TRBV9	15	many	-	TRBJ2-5	CASSVAAGRLETQYF	TGTGCCAGCAGCGTAGCAGCAGGAAGATTGGAGACCCAGTACTTC
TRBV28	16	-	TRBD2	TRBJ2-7	CASSFQREFGINEQYF	TGTGCCAGCAGTTTCCAGCGGGAGTTCGGGATAAACGAGCAGTACTTC
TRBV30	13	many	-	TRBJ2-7	CAWSVQWGYEQYF	TGTGCCTGGAGTGTACAGTGGGGGTACGAGCAGTACTTC
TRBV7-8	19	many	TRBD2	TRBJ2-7	CASSLTGTSGVKRSYEQYF	TGTGCCAGCAGCCTCACCGGGACTAGCGGGGTAAAGAGGTCCTACGAGCAGTACTTC
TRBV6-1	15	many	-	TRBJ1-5	CASSEQTRGGQPQHF	TGTGCCAGCAGTGAACAAACCAGGGGTGGTCAGCCCCAGCATTTT
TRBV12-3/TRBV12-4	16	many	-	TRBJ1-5	CASSLSAARTNQPQHF	TGTGCCAGCAGTTTATCGGCGGCTAGAACTAATCAGCCCCAGCATTTT